Listed below are T cell receptor beta chains from one sample, sequenced in a study of blood T cell repertoires in COVID-19. Sequenced by immunoSEQ multiplex PCR; TCRdb stores in-frame clones only, minus some. The sample has under 300,000 clones, roughly three quarters seen once. The sequencing input was peripheral blood. Receptor source: a woman aged 35 to 49 with active or convalescent COVID-19. The CDR3 runs from the conserved cysteine through the conserved F or W. D genes are given only for firm matches. Size tells how often a clone was seen (once, few, many) or the class of an expanded clone, and some rows leave it out.

V gene: TRBV7-3
clone size: .
J gene: TRBJ2-1
D gene: .
CDR3 protein: CASSPGDYNEQFF
CDR3 DNA: TGTGCCAGCAGCCCAGGGGACTACAATGAGCAGTTCTTC

V gene: TRBV5-1
clone size: .
J gene: TRBJ2-3
D gene: TRBD1
CDR3 protein: CASSLDRGTDTQYF
CDR3 DNA: TGCGCCAGCAGCTTGGACAGGGGGACAGATACGCAGTATTTT

V gene: TRBV7-2
clone size: .
J gene: TRBJ2-4
D gene: .
CDR3 protein: CASSLDREGNIQYF
CDR3 DNA: TGTGCCAGCAGCCTAGACAGGGAGGGAAACATTCAGTACTTC

V gene: TRBV10-1
clone size: .
J gene: TRBJ2-5
D gene: TRBD2
CDR3 protein: CASSEGRLAGVETQYF
CDR3 DNA: TGCGCCAGCAGTGAAGGCCGTCTCGCGGGGGTGGAGACCCAGTACTTC

V gene: TRBV3-1/TRBV3-2
clone size: few
J gene: TRBJ1-6
D gene: TRBD1
CDR3 protein: CASSLDRESYNSPLHF
CDR3 DNA: TGTGCCAGCAGCCTAGACAGGGAATCCTATAATTCACCCCTCCACTTT

V gene: TRBV9
clone size: few
J gene: TRBJ1-2
D gene: .
CDR3 protein: CASADGRTGPSIYGYTF
CDR3 DNA: TGTGCCAGCGCCGATGGACGCACAGGGCCGTCCATCTATGGCTACACCTTC

V gene: TRBV19
clone size: .
J gene: TRBJ1-1
D gene: .
CDR3 protein: CASSIEGGSGEAFF
CDR3 DNA: TGTGCCAGTAGTATAGAGGGTGGGAGCGGTGAAGCTTTCTTT

V gene: TRBV29-1
clone size: .
J gene: TRBJ2-3
D gene: .
CDR3 protein: CSVSQGGVTDTQYF
CDR3 DNA: TGCAGCGTTTCACAGGGTGGTGTGACAGATACGCAGTATTTT

V gene: TRBV13
clone size: .
J gene: TRBJ1-1
D gene: TRBD1
CDR3 protein: CASSLLGQGTPEAFF
CDR3 DNA: TGTGCCAGCAGCTTATTAGGACAGGGAACTCCTGAAGCTTTCTTT

V gene: TRBV2
clone size: .
J gene: TRBJ1-1
D gene: .
CDR3 protein: CASAGRRVNTEAFF
CDR3 DNA: TGTGCCAGCGCAGGGCGGAGGGTTAACACTGAAGCTTTCTTT

V gene: TRBV2
clone size: .
J gene: TRBJ1-1
D gene: TRBD1
CDR3 protein: CASRTDRVDTEAFF
CDR3 DNA: TGTGCCAGCAGGACCGACAGGGTTGACACTGAAGCTTTCTTT

V gene: TRBV11-2
clone size: .
J gene: TRBJ2-3
D gene: .
CDR3 protein: CASSLPTVRTDTQYF
CDR3 DNA: TGTGCCAGCAGCTTACCGACAGTTCGCACAGATACGCAGTATTTT

V gene: TRBV29-1
clone size: .
J gene: TRBJ1-2
D gene: .
CDR3 protein: CSVEDAQGYTF
CDR3 DNA: TGCAGCGTTGAAGACGCGCAAGGCTACACCTTC

V gene: TRBV28
clone size: few
J gene: TRBJ1-2
D gene: TRBD1
CDR3 protein: CASRVPGQSFTKTF
CDR3 DNA: TGTGCCAGCAGAGTCCCGGGACAGAGCTTTACGAAGACCTTC

V gene: TRBV3-1/TRBV3-2
clone size: many
J gene: TRBJ2-1
D gene: TRBD2
CDR3 protein: CASSRPSGGRNEQFF
CDR3 DNA: TGTGCCAGCAGCCGCCCTAGCGGGGGGCGGAATGAGCAGTTCTTC

V gene: TRBV28
clone size: .
J gene: TRBJ1-1
D gene: .
CDR3 protein: CASSFQTGPSEAFF
CDR3 DNA: TGTGCCAGCAGTTTCCAGACAGGACCATCTGAAGCTTTCTTT

V gene: TRBV6-4
clone size: .
J gene: TRBJ1-2
D gene: .
CDR3 protein: CASRPQGGVNYGYTF
CDR3 DNA: TGTGCCAGCAGACCCCAGGGAGGTGTGAACTATGGCTACACCTTC

V gene: TRBV28
clone size: many
J gene: TRBJ1-4
D gene: .
CDR3 protein: CASRTRVSNEKLFF
CDR3 DNA: TGTGCCAGCAGAACCAGGGTGTCTAATGAAAAACTGTTTTTT

V gene: TRBV11-3
clone size: .
J gene: TRBJ2-2
D gene: .
CDR3 protein: CASSLAPLEHRGAVF
CDR3 DNA: TGTGCCAGCAGCTTAGCACCGCTTGAACACCGGGGAGCTGTTTTT